This T cell receptor beta chain was documented in a study of shared clonotypes between healthy human individuals. The repertoire was sequenced with immunoSEQ multiplex PCR; TCRdb's copy has only in-frame clones and lacks some. Of more than 2 million clones in the sample, roughly 94% were seen once. Terminally differentiated effector memory CD45RA+ cells were left out of the naive CD8 fraction, which was CD45RO-negative and positively selected for CCR7. CDR1 and CDR2 from the germline V gene are MDHEN and SYDVKM. The trim removed 7 bases at V and 4 bases at J, leaving 6 bases unmatched. CDR3 length equals 13 residues.

What was sequenced was naive CD8+ T cells sorted from blood. The source is a man aged 18 to 29 in good health. V gene TRBV28 combines with J gene TRBJ1-2, with 7 bases matching TRBD1. The CDR3 region is CASNPRGIYGYTF. CDR3 coding DNA: TGTGCCAGCAACCCCAGGGGGATCTATGGCTACACCTTC.